Below, one T cell receptor (beta chain) is given with its context. Only in-frame clones appear in the TCRdb table, and some are missing; sequencing was by immunoSEQ multiplex PCR. The sample gives 200,000 to 250,000 clones, around 85% of which show up once; approximately 19% is in the top ten. This specimen comes from a study of blood T cell repertoires in COVID-19. The overall study: Samples came from the United States, Italy and Spain, spanning acute and convalescent COVID-19. PBMCs, B-cell-depleted T cells, or T cells provided the cDNA or gDNA that made up the material.

Those enrolled, adults aged roughly 18 to 89 years, came from roughly 22 US areas. In assigning cohorts, the study relied on participant-reported clinical history. CDR1 is SGHAT, CDR2 FQNNGV, per germline. Trimming cost V 6 bases and J 5 bases; bases outside gene matches: 8. The CDR3 is 15 residues long. The clonotype was recovered from a man aged 40-55 years who had recovered from COVID-19. This chain joins TRBV11-2 and TRBJ2-1; TRBD1 agrees at 9 bases. Sequences were obtained from PBMCs or T cells enriched from blood (not recorded which). CDR3 loop: CASRYRGLTHNEQFF. For the CDR3, the DNA is TGTGCCAGCAGGTACAGGGGGCTCACGCACAATGAGCAGTTCTTC.